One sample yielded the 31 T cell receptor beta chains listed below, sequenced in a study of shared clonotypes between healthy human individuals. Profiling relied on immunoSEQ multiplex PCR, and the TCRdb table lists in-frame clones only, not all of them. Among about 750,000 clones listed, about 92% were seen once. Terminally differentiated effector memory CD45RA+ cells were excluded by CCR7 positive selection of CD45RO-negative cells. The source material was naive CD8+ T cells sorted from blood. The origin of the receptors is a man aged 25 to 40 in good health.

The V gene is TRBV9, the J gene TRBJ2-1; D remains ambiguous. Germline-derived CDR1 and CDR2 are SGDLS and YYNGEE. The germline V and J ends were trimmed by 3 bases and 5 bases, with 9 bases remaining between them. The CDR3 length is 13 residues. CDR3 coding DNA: TGTGCCAGCAGCGAGCCGCGCAACAATGAGCAGTTCTTC. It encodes CASSEPRNNEQFF.

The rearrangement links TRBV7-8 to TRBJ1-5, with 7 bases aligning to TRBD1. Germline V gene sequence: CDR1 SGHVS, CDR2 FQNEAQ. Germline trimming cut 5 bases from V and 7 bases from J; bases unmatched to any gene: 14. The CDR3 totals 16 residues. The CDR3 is CASSQTVTGLTQPQHF. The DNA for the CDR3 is TGTGCCAGCAGCCAAACCGTGACAGGGCTTACCCAGCCCCAGCATTTT. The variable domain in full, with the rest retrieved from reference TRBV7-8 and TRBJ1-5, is GAGVSQSPRYKVAKRGQDVALRCDPISGHVSLFWYQQALGQGPEFLTYFQNEAQLDKSGLPSDRFFAERPEGSVSTLKIQRTQQEDSAVYLCASSQTVTGLTQPQHFGDGTRLSIL.

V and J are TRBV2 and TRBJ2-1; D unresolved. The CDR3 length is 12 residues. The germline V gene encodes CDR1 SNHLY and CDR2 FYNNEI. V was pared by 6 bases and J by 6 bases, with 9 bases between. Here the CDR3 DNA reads TGTGCCAGCAGCGCTACTGGCAATGAGCAGTTCTTC. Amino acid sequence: CASSATGNEQFF.

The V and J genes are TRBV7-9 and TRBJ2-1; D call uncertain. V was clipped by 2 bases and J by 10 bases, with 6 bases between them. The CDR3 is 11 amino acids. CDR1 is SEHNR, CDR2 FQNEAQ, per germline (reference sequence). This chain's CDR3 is CASSLTPEQFF. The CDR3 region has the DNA TGTGCCAGCAGCTTAACCCCCGAGCAGTTCTTC.

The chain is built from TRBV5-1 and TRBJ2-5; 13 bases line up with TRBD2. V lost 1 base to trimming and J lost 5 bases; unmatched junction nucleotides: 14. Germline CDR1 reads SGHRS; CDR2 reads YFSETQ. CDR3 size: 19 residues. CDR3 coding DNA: TGCGCCAGCAGCTTGTGGACGACTAGCGGGAGGCTCGGAGGGGAGACCCAGTACTTC. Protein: CASSLWTTSGRLGGETQYF.

The CDR3 protein is CASSPTGLGETQYF. In DNA, the CDR3 is TGTGCCAGCAGCCCAACAGGGCTGGGAGAGACCCAGTACTTC. The chain recombines TRBV14 with TRBJ2-5; the D gene is possibly TRBD1 (6 bases). Germline CDR1 and CDR2: SGHDN and FVKESK. The CDR3 extends over 14 amino acids. The germline V and J ends were trimmed by 4 bases and 4 bases, with 13 bases remaining between them.

CDR3 protein: CATRAGTGLHEQFF. CDR3 DNA: TGTGCCACCAGAGCAGGGACAGGGTTGCATGAGCAGTTCTTC. The J gene is TRBJ2-1, the V gene TRBV15, with TRBD1 identical over 9 bases. The CDR3 is made up of 14 amino acids. Germline V CDR1 and CDR2: LNHNV, YYDKDF (reference sequence). With 6 bases clipped from V and 8 bases from J, the junction kept 8 bases outside the gene matches.

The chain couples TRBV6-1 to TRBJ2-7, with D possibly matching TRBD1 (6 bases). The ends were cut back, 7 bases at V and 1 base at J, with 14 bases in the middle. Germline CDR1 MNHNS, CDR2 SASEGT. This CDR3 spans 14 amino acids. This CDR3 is CASTFWDTSYEQYF. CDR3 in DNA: TGTGCCAGCACTTTCTGGGACACATCCTACGAGCAGTACTTC.

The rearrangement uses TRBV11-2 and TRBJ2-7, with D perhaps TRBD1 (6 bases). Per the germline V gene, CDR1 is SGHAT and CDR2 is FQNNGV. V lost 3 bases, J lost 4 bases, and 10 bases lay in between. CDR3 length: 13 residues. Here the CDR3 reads CASSFVTGYEQYF. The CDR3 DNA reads TGTGCCAGCAGCTTCGTAACAGGGTACGAGCAGTACTTC.

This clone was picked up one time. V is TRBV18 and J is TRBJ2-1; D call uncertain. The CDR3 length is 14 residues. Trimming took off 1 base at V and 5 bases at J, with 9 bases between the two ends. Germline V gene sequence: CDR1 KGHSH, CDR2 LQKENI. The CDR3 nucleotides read TGTGCCAGCTCACCACTAGGAGTTAACAATGAGCAGTTCTTC. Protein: CASSPLGVNNEQFF.

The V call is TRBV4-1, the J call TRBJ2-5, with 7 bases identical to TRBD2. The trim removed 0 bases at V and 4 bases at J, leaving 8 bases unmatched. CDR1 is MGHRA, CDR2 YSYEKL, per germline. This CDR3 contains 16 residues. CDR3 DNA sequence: TGCGCCAGCAGCCAAGAGGGACTACCGCCCGGAGAGACCCAGTACTTC. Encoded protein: CASSQEGLPPGETQYF.

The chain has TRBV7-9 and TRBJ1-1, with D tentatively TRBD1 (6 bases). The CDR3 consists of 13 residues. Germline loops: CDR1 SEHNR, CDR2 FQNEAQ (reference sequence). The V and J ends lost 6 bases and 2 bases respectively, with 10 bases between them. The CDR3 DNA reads TGTGCCAGCAGTGGGACATCAAACACTGAAGCTTTCTTT. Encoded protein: CASSGTSNTEAFF.

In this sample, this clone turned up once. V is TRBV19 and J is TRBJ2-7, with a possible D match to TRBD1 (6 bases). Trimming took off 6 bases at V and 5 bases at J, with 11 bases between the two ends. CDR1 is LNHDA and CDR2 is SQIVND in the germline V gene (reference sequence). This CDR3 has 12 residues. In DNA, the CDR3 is TGTGCCAGTAGCGTGGGACAAGACGAGCAGTACTTC. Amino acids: CASSVGQDEQYF.

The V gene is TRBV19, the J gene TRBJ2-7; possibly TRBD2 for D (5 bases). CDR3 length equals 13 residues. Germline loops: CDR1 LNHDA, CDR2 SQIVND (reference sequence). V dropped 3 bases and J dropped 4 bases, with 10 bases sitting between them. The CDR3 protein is CASSIREGYEQYF. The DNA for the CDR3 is TGTGCCAGTAGTATTCGTGAGGGATACGAGCAGTACTTC.

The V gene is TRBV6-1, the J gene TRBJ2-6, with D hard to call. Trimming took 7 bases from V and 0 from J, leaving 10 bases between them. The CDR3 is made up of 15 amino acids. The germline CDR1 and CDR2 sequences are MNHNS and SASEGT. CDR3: CASNERVSGANVLTF. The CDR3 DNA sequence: TGTGCCAGCAACGAACGTGTCTCTGGGGCCAACGTCCTGACTTTC.

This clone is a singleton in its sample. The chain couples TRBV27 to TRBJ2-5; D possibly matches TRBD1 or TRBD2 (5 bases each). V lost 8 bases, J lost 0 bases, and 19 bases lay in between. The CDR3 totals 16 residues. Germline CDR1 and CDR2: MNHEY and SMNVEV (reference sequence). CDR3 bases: TGTGCCAGCGGGGACCCCCGGAACAGAGACCAAGAGACCCAGTACTTC. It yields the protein CASGDPRNRDQETQYF.

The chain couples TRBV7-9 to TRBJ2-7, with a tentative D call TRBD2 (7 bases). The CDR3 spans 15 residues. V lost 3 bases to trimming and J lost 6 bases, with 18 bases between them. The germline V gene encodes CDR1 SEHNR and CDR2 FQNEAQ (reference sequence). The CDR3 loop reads CASSFEGGDPGEQYF. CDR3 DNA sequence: TGTGCCAGCAGCTTTGAGGGGGGGGACCCCGGCGAGCAGTACTTC.

The chain's CDR3 is CASSLASSSFPYTEAFF. The CDR3 DNA is TGTGCCAGCAGCTTAGCTTCTAGTTCGTTCCCGTACACTGAAGCTTTCTTT. The rearrangement links TRBV7-9 to TRBJ1-1; D gene ambiguous. V gave up 0 bases and J gave up 3 bases, with 17 bases separating them. The CDR3 length is 17 residues. CDR1 and CDR2 (germline): SEHNR, FQNEAQ (reference sequence).

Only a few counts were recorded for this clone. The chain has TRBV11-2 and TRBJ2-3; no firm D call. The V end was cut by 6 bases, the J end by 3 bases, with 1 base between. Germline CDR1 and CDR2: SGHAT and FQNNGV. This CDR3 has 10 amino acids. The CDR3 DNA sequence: TGTGCCAGCAGTACAGATACGCAGTATTTT. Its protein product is CASSTDTQYF.

DNA of the CDR3: TGTGCCAGCAGCTTTGGTAACGAGGGTGAGCAGTTCTTC. Residues: CASSFGNEGEQFF. This chain links TRBV7-9 with TRBJ2-1, with D perhaps matching TRBD2 (5 bases). The CDR3 length is 13 residues. V gave up 3 bases and J gave up 9 bases, with 12 bases separating them. Germline V lookup: CDR1 SEHNR, CDR2 FQNEAQ (reference sequence).

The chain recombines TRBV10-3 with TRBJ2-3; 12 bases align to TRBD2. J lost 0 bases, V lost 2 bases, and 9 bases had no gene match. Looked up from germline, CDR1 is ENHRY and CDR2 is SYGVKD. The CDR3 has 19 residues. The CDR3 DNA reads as TGTGCCATCAGTGAGAGTCTTCTAGCGGGGGGGACTAGCACAGATACGCAGTATTTT. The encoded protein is CAISESLLAGGTSTDTQYF.

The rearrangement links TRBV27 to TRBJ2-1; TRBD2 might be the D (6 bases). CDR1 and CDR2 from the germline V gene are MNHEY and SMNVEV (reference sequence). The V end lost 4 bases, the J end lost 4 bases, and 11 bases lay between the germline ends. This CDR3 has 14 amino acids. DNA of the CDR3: TGTGCCAGCAGTTGGACTGGACTATACAATGAGCAGTTCTTC. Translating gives CASSWTGLYNEQFF.

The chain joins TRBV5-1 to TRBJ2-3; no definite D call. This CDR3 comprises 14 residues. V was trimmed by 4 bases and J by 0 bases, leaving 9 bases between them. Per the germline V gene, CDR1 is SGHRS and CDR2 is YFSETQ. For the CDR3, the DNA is TGCGCCAGCAGCCCTTATATTAGCACAGATACGCAGTATTTT. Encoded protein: CASSPYISTDTQYF.

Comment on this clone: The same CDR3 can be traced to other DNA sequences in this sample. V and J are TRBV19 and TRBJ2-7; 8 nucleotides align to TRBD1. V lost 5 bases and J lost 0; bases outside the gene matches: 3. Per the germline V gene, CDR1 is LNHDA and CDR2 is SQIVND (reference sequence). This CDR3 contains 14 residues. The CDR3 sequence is CASSWTGSSYEQYF. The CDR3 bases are TGTGCCAGTAGTTGGACAGGGAGCTCCTACGAGCAGTACTTC.

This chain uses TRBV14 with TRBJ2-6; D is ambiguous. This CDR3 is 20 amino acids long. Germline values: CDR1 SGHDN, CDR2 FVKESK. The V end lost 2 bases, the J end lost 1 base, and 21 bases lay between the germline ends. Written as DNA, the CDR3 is TGTGCCAGCAGCCAATATTCCGGCCAGACGACCACTTCTGGGGCCAACGTCCTGACTTTC. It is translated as CASSQYSGQTTTSGANVLTF.

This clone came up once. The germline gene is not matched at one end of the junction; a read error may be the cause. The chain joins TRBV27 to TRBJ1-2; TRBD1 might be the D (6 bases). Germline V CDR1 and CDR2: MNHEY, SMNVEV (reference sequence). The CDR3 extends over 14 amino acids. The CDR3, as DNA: TGTGCCAACAGTTCCTACAGGGACGACTATGGCTACACCTTC. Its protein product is CANSSYRDDYGYTF.

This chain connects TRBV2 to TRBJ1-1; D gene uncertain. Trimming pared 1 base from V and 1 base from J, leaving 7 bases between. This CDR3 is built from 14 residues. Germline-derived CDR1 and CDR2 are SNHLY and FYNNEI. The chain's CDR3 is CASSEDSPNTEAFF. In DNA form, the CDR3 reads TGTGCCAGCAGTGAAGACAGCCCGAACACTGAAGCTTTCTTT.

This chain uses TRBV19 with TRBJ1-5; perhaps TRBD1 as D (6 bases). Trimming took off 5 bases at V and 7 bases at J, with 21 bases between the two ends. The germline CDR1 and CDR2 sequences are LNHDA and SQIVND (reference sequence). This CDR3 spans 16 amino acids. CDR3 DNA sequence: TGTGCCAGTAGTGCCCTGTTGGGGGCGGCGGTGCAGCCCCAGCATTTT. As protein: CASSALLGAAVQPQHF. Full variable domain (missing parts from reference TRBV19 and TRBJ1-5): DGGITQSPKYLFRKEGQNVTLSCEQNLNHDAMYWYRQDPGQGLRLIYYSQIVNDFQKGDIAEGYSVSREKKESFPLTVTSAQKNPTAFYLCASSALLGAAVQPQHFGDGTRLSIL.

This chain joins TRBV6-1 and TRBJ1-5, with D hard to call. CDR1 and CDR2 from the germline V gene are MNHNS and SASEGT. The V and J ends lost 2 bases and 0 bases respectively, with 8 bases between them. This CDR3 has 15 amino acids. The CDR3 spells CASSETGGSNQPQHF. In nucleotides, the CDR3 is TGTGCCAGCAGTGAAACGGGCGGTAGCAATCAGCCCCAGCATTTT.

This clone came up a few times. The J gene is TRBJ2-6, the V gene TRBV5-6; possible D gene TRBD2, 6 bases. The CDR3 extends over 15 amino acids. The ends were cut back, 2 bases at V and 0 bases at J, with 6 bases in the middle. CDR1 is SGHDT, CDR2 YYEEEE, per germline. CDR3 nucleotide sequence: TGTGCCAGCAGCTTCGGGGGCTCTGGGGCCAACGTCCTGACTTTC. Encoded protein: CASSFGGSGANVLTF.

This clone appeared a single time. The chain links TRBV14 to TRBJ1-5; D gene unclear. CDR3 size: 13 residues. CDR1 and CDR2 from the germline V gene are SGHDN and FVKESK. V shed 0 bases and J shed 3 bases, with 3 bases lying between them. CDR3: CASSQDINQPQHF. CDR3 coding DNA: TGTGCCAGCAGCCAAGACATCAATCAGCCCCAGCATTTT.